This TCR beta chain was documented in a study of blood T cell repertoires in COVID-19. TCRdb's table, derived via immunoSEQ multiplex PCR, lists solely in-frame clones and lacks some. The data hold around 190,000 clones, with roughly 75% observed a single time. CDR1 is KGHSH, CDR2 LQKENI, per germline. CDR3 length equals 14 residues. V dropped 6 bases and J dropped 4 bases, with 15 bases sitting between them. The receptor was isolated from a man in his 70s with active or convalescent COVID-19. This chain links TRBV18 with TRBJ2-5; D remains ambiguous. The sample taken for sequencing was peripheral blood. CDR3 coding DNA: TGTGCCAGCTCCAAGCCAGGTCTTGGAGAGACCCAGTACTTC. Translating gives CASSKPGLGETQYF.